The rows below give T cell receptor beta chains drawn from one sample of a study of CD8 T cells in ankylosing spondylitis. TCRdb re-called the 5' RACE reads through MiXCR, storing one row per CDR3 protein. The data show hundreds of thousands of distinct CDR3 sequences, under 30% seen once. The material sequenced was blood, either unsorted or a sorted T cell fraction (not recorded which). Source of these receptors: a male donor with ankylosing spondylitis or in good health (not recorded which). Both conserved end residues are part of each CDR3. A D gene is named only where the DNA matches it firmly. The size of a clone is reported for some rows only, either as once, few or many, or as a class for expanded clones.

j_gene,v_gene,abundance,d_gene,CDR3aa,CDR3nt
TRBJ2-1,TRBV12-3/TRBV12-4,many,-,CASSSPQASRSGEQFF,TGTGCCAGCAGTTCCCCCCAAGCTAGCCGCAGCGGGGAGCAGTTCTTC
TRBJ2-1,TRBV20-1,few,-,CSASNDRDNEQFF,TGCAGTGCATCAAACGATCGAGACAATGAGCAGTTCTTC
TRBJ2-7,TRBV12-3/TRBV12-4,few,-,CASSLGASGPVDEQYF,TGTGCCAGCAGTTTGGGTGCGTCAGGTCCAGTGGACGAGCAGTACTTC
TRBJ2-1,TRBV11-2,many,TRBD2,CASSLDPGLAGQFF,TGTGCCAGCAGCTTAGACCCCGGACTAGCGGGGCAGTTCTTC
TRBJ2-5,TRBV12-3/TRBV12-4,many,TRBD1,CASSSGGRGGTQYF,TGTGCCAGCAGTTCAGGGGGTCGAGGGGGGACCCAGTACTTC
TRBJ2-5,TRBV4-3,few,TRBD1,CASSQPGQGETQYF,TGCGCCAGCAGCCAGCCGGGACAGGGTGAGACCCAGTACTTC
TRBJ2-5,TRBV29-1,many,TRBD2,CSVATTSGQETQYF,TGCAGCGTTGCGACGACTAGCGGACAAGAGACCCAGTACTTC
TRBJ1-2,TRBV5-1,many,-,CASSLASRARGYTF,TGCGCCAGCAGCTTGGCCAGCAGGGCGCGTGGCTACACCTTC
TRBJ2-1,TRBV4-3,-,-,CASSPLSAYNEQFF,TGCGCCAGCAGCCCCCTATCAGCCTACAATGAGCAGTTCTTC
TRBJ2-7,TRBV11-1,few,-,CASSQPGEISYEQYF,TGTGCCAGCAGCCAACCAGGGGAAATCTCCTACGAGCAGTACTTC
TRBJ2-7,TRBV6-5,-,TRBD2,CASKGLADTYEQYF,TGTGCCAGCAAGGGACTAGCGGACACCTACGAGCAGTACTTC
TRBJ2-5,TRBV20-1,few,-,CSARDGLGGETQYF,TGCAGTGCTAGAGACGGACTAGGGGGAGAGACCCAGTACTTC
TRBJ2-7,TRBV11-2,many,-,CASSLRSRYEQYF,TGTGCCAGCAGCTTAAGGTCCCGATACGAGCAGTACTTC
TRBJ2-3,TRBV20-1,-,TRBD2,CSAPHGTSGRTDTQYF,TGCAGTGCTCCTCACGGGACTAGCGGGAGAACAGATACGCAGTATTTT
TRBJ2-7,TRBV2,few,TRBD2,CASSRSGKSSYEQYF,TGTGCCAGCAGTCGAAGCGGGAAGAGCTCCTACGAGCAGTACTTC
TRBJ2-1,TRBV20-1,many,-,CSASRNEQFF,TGCAGTGCTAGTCGGAATGAGCAGTTCTTC
TRBJ1-1,TRBV29-1,-,TRBD1,CSAGQANTEAFF,TGCAGCGCTGGACAGGCCAACACTGAAGCTTTCTTT
TRBJ2-7,TRBV20-1,many,TRBD1,CSATRQGPHEQYF,TGCAGTGCTACGAGACAGGGGCCCCACGAGCAGTACTTC
TRBJ2-1,TRBV2,-,-,CASRETPSSYNEQFF,TGTGCCAGCAGGGAGACCCCCAGCTCCTACAATGAGCAGTTCTTC
TRBJ2-7,TRBV6-5,few,-,CASSWAGDYEQYF,TGTGCCAGCAGTTGGGCAGGCGACTACGAGCAGTACTTC
TRBJ2-2,TRBV4-3,-,TRBD2,CASSQGLAGRRGELFF,TGCGCCAGCAGCCAAGGTCTAGCGGGACGCCGAGGGGAGCTGTTTTTT
TRBJ1-5,TRBV27,-,-,CASSLSGGPAKPQHF,TGTGCCAGCAGTTTATCTGGGGGTCCCGCAAAGCCCCAGCATTTT
TRBJ2-7,TRBV10-3,many,-,CAISWTNYEQYF,TGTGCCATCAGCTGGACTAACTACGAGCAGTACTTC
TRBJ1-3,TRBV5-1,many,-,CASSLAEADGNTIYF,TGCGCCAGCAGCTTGGCCGAGGCCGATGGAAACACCATATATTTT
TRBJ1-2,TRBV5-1,few,-,CASSLGVRYGYTF,TGCGCCAGCAGCTTGGGGGTGAGGTATGGCTACACCTTC
TRBJ2-7,TRBV20-1,-,TRBD1,CSAPTGTDEQYF,TGCAGTGCCCCGACAGGGACCGACGAGCAGTACTTC
TRBJ2-3,TRBV18,many,-,CASSVLAGQTDTQYF,TGTGCCAGCTCGGTGTTGGCAGGGCAGACGGATACGCAGTATTTT
TRBJ2-3,TRBV29-1,few,-,CSVMRETDTQYF,TGCAGCGTTATGAGGGAAACAGATACGCAGTATTTT
TRBJ1-1,TRBV12-3/TRBV12-4,many,-,CASSQLAGVVEAFF,TGTGCCAGCAGTCAGCTAGCGGGGGTCGTTGAAGCTTTCTTT